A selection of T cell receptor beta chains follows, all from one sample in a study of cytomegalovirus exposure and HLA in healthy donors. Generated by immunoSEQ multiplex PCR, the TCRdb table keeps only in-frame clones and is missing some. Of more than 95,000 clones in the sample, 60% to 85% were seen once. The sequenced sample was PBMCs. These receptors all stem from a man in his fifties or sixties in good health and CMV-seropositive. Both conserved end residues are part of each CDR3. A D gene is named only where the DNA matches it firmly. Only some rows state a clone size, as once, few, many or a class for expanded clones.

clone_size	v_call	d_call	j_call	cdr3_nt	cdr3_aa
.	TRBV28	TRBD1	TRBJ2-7	TGTGCCAGCAGTTTCGGGGACAGGGAACGGGGCGAGCAGTACTTC	CASSFGDRERGEQYF
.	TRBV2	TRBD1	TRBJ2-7	TGTGCCAGCAGTCAGACAGGGTCGCGGACCTACGAGCAGTACTTC	CASSQTGSRTYEQYF
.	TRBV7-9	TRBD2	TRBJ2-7	TGTGCCAGCAGCTTAGAACTAGCGGGAAGCGAGCAGTACTTC	CASSLELAGSEQYF
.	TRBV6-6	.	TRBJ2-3	TGTGCCAGCAATGGGGGGGGGCCCACAGATACGCAGTATTTT	CASNGGGPTDTQYF
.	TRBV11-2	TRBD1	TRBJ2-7	TGTGCCAGCAGCCGCCTTAGGGACAGGAACTACGAGCAGTACTTC	CASSRLRDRNYEQYF
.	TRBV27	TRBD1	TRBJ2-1	TGTGCCAGCTCCCGCTCTAGGGGACAGGGAACATACAATGAGCAGTTCTTC	CASSRSRGQGTYNEQFF
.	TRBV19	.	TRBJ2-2	TGTGCCAGTAGTATCGTCGGAGACACCGGGGAGCTGTTTTTT	CASSIVGDTGELFF
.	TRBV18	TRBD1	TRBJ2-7	TGTGCCAGCTCACCACAAGGGACAGGATACGAGCAGTACTTC	CASSPQGTGYEQYF
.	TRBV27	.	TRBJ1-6	TGTGCCAGCAGTTTTGCGGGGGCGAGCAATTCACCCCTCCACTTT	CASSFAGASNSPLHF
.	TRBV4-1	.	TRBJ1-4	TGCGCCAGCAGCCTCAACATGCGGGGGGATGAAAAACTGTTTTTT	CASSLNMRGDEKLFF
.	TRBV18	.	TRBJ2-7	TGTGCCAGCTCCCTAAATATGGACGAGCAGTACTTC	CASSLNMDEQYF
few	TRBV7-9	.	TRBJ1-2	TGCGCCAGCAGCCTAGCTAACAGGAACTATGGCTACACCTTC	CASSLANRNYGYTF
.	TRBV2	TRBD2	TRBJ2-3	TGTGCTAGCCGGGAGGGGAGCACAGATACGCAGTATTTT	CASREGSTDTQYF